The 19 T cell receptor beta chains in this list originate from one sample, sequenced in a study of post-analysis software for immune sequencing data. Their antigens remain unidentified. Points from the study as a whole: Five TRBV segments occurring more often in patients than controls included TRBV5-6, TRBV5-1 and TRBV20-1.

TCR beta cDNA libraries had unique molecular identifiers. Via MiXCR, TCRdb re-called the PCR reads, giving one row per CDR3 protein. The sample holds about 190,000 distinct CDR3 sequences, 25% to 30% seen once. The sequenced material came from blood. These receptor sequences come from a girl younger than 18 with multiple sclerosis.

The genes are TRBV5-1 and TRBJ1-1, with D maybe TRBD1 (6 bases). V lost 0 bases and J lost 2, with 14 bases in between. Looked up from germline, CDR1 is SGHRS and CDR2 is YFSETQ. This CDR3 has 16 amino acids. CDR3 amino acids: CASSLGGWGQNTEAFF. The CDR3 nucleotides read TGCGCCAGCAGCTTGGGGGGGTGGGGACAAAACACTGAAGCTTTCTTT.

This clonotype appeared many times. The rearrangement links TRBV5-1 to TRBJ2-7, with 9 bases that match TRBD2. CDR1 and CDR2 (germline): SGHRS, YFSETQ. The CDR3 contains 15 residues. J was trimmed by 3 bases and V by 0 bases; bases with no gene match: 4. CDR3 residues: CASSLDGGGGYEQYF. The CDR3 coding sequence is TGCGCCAGCAGCTTGGATGGCGGGGGGGGCTACGAGCAGTACTTC.

This clonotype was seen at least ten times. This rearrangement joins TRBV29-1 to TRBJ2-1, with D uncertain. V was clipped by 7 bases and J by 0 bases, with 16 bases between them. The CDR3 is made up of 15 amino acids. Looked up from germline, CDR1 is SQVTM and CDR2 is ANQGSEA. The CDR3 spells CSEDQVASSYNEQFF. The CDR3 bases are TGCAGCGAGGACCAGGTGGCGAGCTCCTACAATGAGCAGTTCTTC.

This clonotype was seen many times. This chain joins TRBV5-6 and TRBJ2-3; D gene uncertain. Germline V gives CDR1 SGHDT, CDR2 YYEEEE. The CDR3 consists of 14 residues. Trimming removed 2 bases from V and 0 bases from J, with 7 bases in between. The CDR3 region has the DNA TGTGCCAGCAGCTTCATGGCTAGCACAGATACGCAGTATTTT. This translates into CASSFMASTDTQYF.

The chain employs TRBV2 and TRBJ1-1; the D gene is possibly TRBD1 (5 bases). Trimming removed 7 bases at V and 0 bases at J, with 12 bases between. Germline V gene lookup returns CDR1 SNHLY and CDR2 FYNNEI. CDR3 length: 14 amino acids. The CDR3 DNA is TGTGCCAGCATGAGGGGAATCATGAACACTGAAGCTTTCTTT. Its protein is CASMRGIMNTEAFF.

This clonotype was seen repeatedly, ten times or more. J is TRBJ2-4 and V is TRBV10-2, with D unclear. The CDR3 spans 15 residues. Germline assignment: CDR1 WSHSY and CDR2 SAAADI. The V and J ends lost 0 bases and 0 bases respectively, with 6 bases between them. The CDR3 coding sequence is TGCGCCAGCAGTGAGTCCGGATTAGCCAAAAACATTCAGTACTTC. The encoded protein is CASSESGLAKNIQYF.

Ten or more counts support this clonotype. J is TRBJ1-6 and V is TRBV29-1; D is unclear. The CDR3 has 16 amino acids. Trimming cost V 5 bases and J 1 base, with 15 bases left between them. Germline V CDR1 and CDR2: SQVTM, ANQGSEA. The DNA for the CDR3 is TGCAGCGTTTCAGAGACCCCGTGGTCCTATAATTCACCCCTCCACTTT. Translation: CSVSETPWSYNSPLHF.

This clonotype was seen only a few times. A much larger clone sits a single nucleotide away, making a read error possible. The chain employs TRBV6-2 or TRBV6-3 and TRBJ2-5; D call uncertain. The CDR3 has 14 residues. Germline CDR1 is MNHEY and CDR2 is SVGEGT. V was trimmed by 5 bases and J by 2 bases, leaving 12 bases between them. The CDR3 region has the DNA TGTGCCAGCAGTCACCATCCAAAGCAAGAGACCCAGTACTTC. Its protein product is CASSHHPKQETQYF.

V is TRBV28 and J is TRBJ2-3; 9 bases match TRBD2. There are 17 residues in the CDR3. Losses at the gene ends were 3 bases for V and 4 bases for J; bases not matched to a gene: 11. Germline CDR1 and CDR2: MDHEN and SYDVKM. Here the CDR3 reads CASSLNYGTSSADTQYF. The CDR3 coding sequence is TGTGCCAGCAGTTTGAATTATGGGACTAGCTCAGCAGATACGCAGTATTTT.

This clonotype has only a few counts. The chain links TRBV7-3 to TRBJ1-1; D may be TRBD1 (6 bases). This CDR3 has 15 amino acids. V was shortened by 5 bases and J by 1 base, with 14 bases between the two germline ends. The germline V gene encodes CDR1 SGHTA and CDR2 FQGTGA. The CDR3 DNA follows: TGTGCCAGCAGCCCCACCCCACAGGGGAACACTGAAGCTTTCTTT. Translation gives CASSPTPQGNTEAFF.

This clonotype was counted between two and nine times. A read error may be the cause here, since a much bigger clone is one base away. This chain connects TRBV7-9 to TRBJ1-6; tentatively, D is TRBD1 (5 bases). The CDR3 length is 15 residues. CDR1 and CDR2 (germline): SEHNR, FQNEAQ (reference sequence). Trimming left V 5 bases short and J 2 bases short, with 10 bases between. The CDR3 nucleotides read TGTGCCAGCAGCCTACGGGGCACCTATAATTCACCCCTCCACTTT. This codes for CASSLRGTYNSPLHF.

The rearrangement links TRBV6-1 to TRBJ1-2; D unresolved. The CDR3 sequence is 13 residues long. Germline CDR1 MNHNS, CDR2 SASEGT. The V end lost 5 bases, the J end lost 4 bases, and 11 bases lay between the germline ends. DNA of the CDR3: TGTGCCAGCAGTATCGACGAGGGCTATGGCTACACCTTC. Its protein product is CASSIDEGYGYTF.

In its sample, this clonotype was seen many times. The rearrangement joins TRBV20-1 to TRBJ2-1; 10 bases are shared with TRBD2. The CDR3 sequence is 16 residues long. The germline V gene has CDR1 DFQATT and CDR2 SNEGSKA (reference sequence). The V and J ends lost 3 bases and 0 bases, in that order; junction bases with no gene match: 5. The CDR3 region is CSASKGLALSYNEQFF. In DNA form, the CDR3 reads TGCAGTGCTAGTAAGGGACTAGCGCTCTCCTACAATGAGCAGTTCTTC.

This sequence joins TRBV5-1 and TRBJ2-4; D is tentatively TRBD1 or TRBD2 (7 bases each). Trimming shortened V by 3 bases and J by 13 bases, and 20 bases separated the two germline ends. The CDR3 consists of 14 residues. Germline V CDR1 and CDR2: SGHRS, YFSETQ. CDR3 sequence: CASSSQTGQGGQYF. DNA for the CDR3: TGCGCCAGCAGCTCCCAGACAGGCCAGGGGGGGCAGTACTTC. The full variable domain, in which reference TRBV5-1 and TRBJ2-4 provide the parts outside the CDR3, is KAGVTQTPRYLIKTRGQQVTLSCSPISGHRSVSWYQQTPGQGLQFLFEYFSETQRNKGNFPGRFSGRQFSNSRSEMNVSTLELGDSALYLCASSSQTGQGGQYFGAGTRLSVL.

This clonotype was seen a handful of times. The chain links TRBV20-1 to TRBJ2-1; no definite D call. V was trimmed by 5 bases and J by 9 bases, leaving 8 bases between them. The V gene's germline CDR1 is DFQATT and CDR2 SNEGSKA (reference sequence). The CDR3 contains 10 residues. The CDR3 loop is CSAGIGEQFF. CDR3 nucleotides: TGCAGTGCTGGTATCGGTGAGCAGTTCTTC.

There are a few counts of this clonotype. The gene calls are TRBV11-2 and TRBJ2-1; the D gene is possibly TRBD1 (6 bases). The CDR3 spans 14 residues. Germline CDR1 SGHAT, CDR2 FQNNGV. Trimming pared 2 bases from V and 6 bases from J, leaving 11 bases between. The CDR3: CASSLSGQINEQFF. CDR3 bases: TGTGCCAGCAGCTTATCGGGACAAATCAATGAGCAGTTCTTC.

The genes are TRBV28 and TRBJ2-3; D not certain. V lost 2 bases and J 4 bases, leaving 10 bases between the germline ends. Germline values: CDR1 MDHEN, CDR2 SYDVKM. The CDR3 loop spans 14 amino acids. The CDR3: CASSLNRAADTQYF. The CDR3 region has the DNA TGTGCCAGCAGTTTAAATCGTGCAGCAGATACGCAGTATTTT.

This clonotype was counted at least ten times. The J gene is TRBJ2-3, the V gene TRBV5-1; 10 bases are shared with TRBD1. After removal of 4 bases from V and 5 bases from J, the junction contained 13 bases not matched to a gene. The germline gives CDR1 SGHRS, CDR2 YFSETQ. This CDR3 comprises 17 residues. CDR3 coding DNA: TGCGCCAGCAGCACCGAGCTGACCGGGACAGGGGAAGATACGCAGTATTTT. Its protein product is CASSTELTGTGEDTQYF.

At least ten counts were recorded for this clonotype. This chain uses TRBV5-1 with TRBJ2-1, with 10 bases aligning to TRBD1. Germline V gene sequence: CDR1 SGHRS, CDR2 YFSETQ. V lost 4 bases to trimming and J lost 4 bases; unmatched junction nucleotides: 5. This CDR3 contains 15 residues. The CDR3 reads CASSQGQGFYNEQFF. The DNA of the CDR3 is TGCGCCAGCAGCCAGGGACAGGGGTTTTACAATGAGCAGTTCTTC.